The clone carrying this T cell receptor (beta chain) was counted many times. This CDR3 has 15 amino acids. Trimming removed 3 bases from V and 8 bases from J, with 21 bases in between. Germline CDR1 and CDR2: DFQATT and SNEGSKA (reference sequence). MiXCR, applied by TCRdb to the 5' RACE reads, yields one record per CDR3 protein. The data hold tens of thousands of distinct CDR3 sequences, with roughly 15% observed a single time. The data were obtained in a study of T cells of healthy individuals. The chain joins TRBV20-1 to TRBJ2-3; D perhaps matches TRBD1 (6 bases). This sequence originates from a human donor in good health. CDR3 DNA sequence: TGCAGTGCTAGCTCCCAGGGGTCGGTCAGGGCTACGCAGTATTTT. This translates into CSASSQGSVRATQYF.